This T cell receptor beta chain is from a study of Tregs in tolerant kidney transplant recipients. Overall study results and limits: Donor-specific Treg expansion exceeded global Treg expansion in tolerant patients, suggesting antigen drive. For some patients, primers changed over time, blocking nucleotide-level comparison. Expanding Tregs on activated donor B cells appeared to best identify donor-specific TCRbeta clones.

Repertoires were generated with immunoSEQ multiplex PCR, while TCRdb's copy carries only in-frame clones and drops some. The sample includes around 1,000 clones. The nonmyeloablative bone marrow transplants came from related graft donors, with transient mixed chimerism. Unstimulated Tregs (CD4+CD25+CD127-) and CD4+CD25- non-Tregs were sorted from PBMCs. As to this clone: Its antigen remains unknown. The read stops 3 residues short of the end of the CDR3; the missing end is completed from the germline J gene.

The CDR3 totals 14 residues. Per the germline V gene, CDR1 is DFQATT and CDR2 is SNEGSKA (reference sequence). V dropped 2 bases and J dropped 5; count of bases not matched to a gene: 7. The chain joins TRBV20-1 to TRBJ2-7; 9 bases agree with TRBD1. This material consisted of CD4+ T cells from blood (PBMCs), taken 14 to 15 months after the transplant. The TCR comes from a human patient who received a combined kidney and bone marrow transplant. Among the T cells, some may be from the graft donor. The sequenced CDR3 bases are TGCAGTGCTAGATGGACAGGGGTTCCCCACGAG. Its translation is CSARWTGVPHE. The complete CDR3 protein is CSARWTGVPHEQYF.